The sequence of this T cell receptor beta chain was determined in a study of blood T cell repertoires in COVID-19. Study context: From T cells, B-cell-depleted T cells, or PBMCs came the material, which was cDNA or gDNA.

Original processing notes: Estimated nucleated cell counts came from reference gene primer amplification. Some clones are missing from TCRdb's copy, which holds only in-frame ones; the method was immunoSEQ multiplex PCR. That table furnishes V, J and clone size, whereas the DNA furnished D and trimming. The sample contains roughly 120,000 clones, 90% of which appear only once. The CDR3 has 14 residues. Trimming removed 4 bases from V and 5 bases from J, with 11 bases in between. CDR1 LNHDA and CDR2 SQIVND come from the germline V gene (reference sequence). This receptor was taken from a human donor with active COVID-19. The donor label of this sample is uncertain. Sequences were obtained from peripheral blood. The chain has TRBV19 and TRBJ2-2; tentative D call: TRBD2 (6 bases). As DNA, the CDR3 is TGTGCCAGTAGTACGGGACTCCTTACCGGGGAGCTGTTTTTT. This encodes CASSTGLLTGELFF.